This TCR beta chain was sequenced for a study of OX40 agonist ivuxolimab in advanced cancers. Study outcomes and limitations: CD8+ T cells were the subset that, on average, had more expanded clones than CD4+. The authors did not determine the antigen specificity of the expanded peripheral T cells.

A remark on this clone: Antigen: not known.

Some clones are missing from TCRdb's copy, which holds only in-frame ones; the method was immunoSEQ multiplex PCR. The sample lists over 70,000 clones, 70% to 90% occurring once. The receptor's source is an adult with an advanced solid tumor such as melanoma, head and neck, liver or kidney cancer. The sample consisted of CD4+ or CD8+ T cells sorted from blood, taken in a trial of the OX40 agonist ivuxolimab.

CDR3 residues: CASNLALSSTDTQYF. CDR3 DNA sequence: TGCGCCAGCAACCTAGCGCTCTCTAGCACAGATACGCAGTATTTT. The V and J genes are TRBV4-1 and TRBJ2-3; maybe TRBD2 (6 bases). Trimming removed 7 bases at V and 0 bases at J, with 14 bases between. The CDR3 runs to 15 residues. Germline V gives CDR1 MGHRA, CDR2 YSYEKL.